This T cell receptor (beta chain) was captured in a study of cytomegalovirus exposure and HLA in healthy donors. Study-wide results and caveats: In vitro testing confirmed a few CMV-associated chains as specific for CMV antigens. Cytomegalovirus association was assigned to approximately 160 TCR beta chains. Generally TCR sequences proved uncommon, though certain public TCRs appeared in numerous donors. The classifier, whose performance was assessed in both the original and validation cohorts, reportedly diagnosed cytomegalovirus status with high specificity and sensitivity.

From germline, CDR1 is SGDLS and CDR2 YYNGEE. This CDR3 contains 13 residues. Trimming cost V 0 bases and J 10 bases, with 13 bases left between them. As concerns this clone: Its antigen is currently unknown.

The data were produced by immunoSEQ multiplex PCR, yet TCRdb's version contains in-frame clones alone and is incomplete. The table records 200,000 to 250,000 clones, over 80% of them present only once. The chain joins TRBV9 to TRBJ1-1; D uncertain. Sequencing was performed on PBMCs. The sequence derives from a woman aged 25 to 39 in good health and CMV-seropositive. Here the CDR3 reads CASSVVSSDGAFF. The CDR3 DNA sequence: TGTGCCAGCAGCGTAGTGTCGAGCGACGGAGCTTTCTTT.